This TCR beta chain was profiled in a study of blood T cell repertoires in COVID-19. Study at large: Sources were T cells, B-cell-depleted T cells, or PBMCs; the material itself was cDNA or gDNA.

Authors' methods: The authors estimated nucleated cell counts from reference gene primer amplification. Clones were read by immunoSEQ multiplex PCR, and TCRdb kept only the in-frame ones, dropping some. That table gives V, J and clone size, and the DNA gave D and trimming. The repertoire holds some 420,000 clones, with 75% to 90% as singletons. Enrollees, about 18 to 95 years old, lived in about two dozen US areas. Two consecutive negative NP/OP PCR tests, clearance, or resolved symptoms defined Cohort 3 recovery. This CDR3 contains 13 residues. Between the trimmed V and J ends, which lost 3 bases and 4 bases, there was a span of 9 bases. From germline, CDR1 is SGHVS and CDR2 FNYEAQ.

The genes are TRBV7-6 and TRBJ2-5, with D tentatively TRBD2 (5 bases). The sequenced sample was PBMCs or T cells enriched from blood (not recorded which). This clonotype was obtained from a man younger than 45 who had recovered from COVID-19. The CDR3 nucleotides are TGTGCCAGCAGCTTGTGGACTGGAGAGACCCAGTACTTC. Protein: CASSLWTGETQYF.